These T cell receptor beta chains were read from a single sample in a study of graft-versus-host responses after intestinal transplantation. Clones were read by immunoSEQ multiplex PCR, and TCRdb kept only the in-frame ones, dropping some. Altogether 85,000 to 90,000 clones are present, about nine tenths being singletons, with the ten largest covering about 0.28%. No antigens are known for them. Specimen: unstimulated CD4+ T cells sorted from spleen or lymph node cells, collected before intestinal transplant. These receptor sequences come from a human donor who received an intestinal transplant. Each CDR3 is given with its conserved first and last residue. Each record gives: V gene, clone size, J gene, D gene, CDR3 length, CDR3 protein, CDR3 DNA. The D gene is left open where the match is weak. Rows may omit the clone size; those that give it use once, few, many or a size class.

>TRBV9|once|TRBJ2-5|TRBD2|17
CASSPRTSGRRYETQYF
TGTGCCAGCAGCCCCCGGACTAGCGGGAGGAGGTACGAGACCCAGTACTTC
>TRBV9|.|TRBJ2-3|.|16
CASSVVRGDTADTQYF
TGTGCCAGCAGCGTAGTTCGGGGCGACACAGCAGATACGCAGTATTTT
>TRBV6-5|.|TRBJ1-1|TRBD1|15
CASSYRGLPRAEAFF
TGTGCCAGCAGTTACAGGGGGCTCCCTCGGGCTGAAGCTTTCTTT
>TRBV5-8|once|TRBJ2-1|.|12
CASNRWEDEQFF
TGTGCCAGCAACCGGTGGGAGGATGAGCAGTTCTTC
>TRBV7-3|.|TRBJ1-1|.|13
CASDRNMNTEAFF
TGTGCCAGCGACAGGAACATGAACACTGAAGCTTTCTTT
>TRBV6-5|.|TRBJ1-1|.|14
CASINRAGGTEAFF
TGTGCCAGCATCAACCGGGCCGGCGGAACTGAAGCTTTCTTT
>TRBV5-4|once|TRBJ2-7|.|14
CASSHKGRSYEQYF
TGTGCCAGCAGTCATAAAGGGAGGTCCTACGAGCAGTACTTC
>TRBV28|.|TRBJ1-2|.|15
CASSLSGWSNYGYTF
TGTGCCAGCAGTTTATCGGGGTGGTCTAACTATGGCTACACCTTC
>TRBV19|.|TRBJ2-1|.|13
CASSIVELGEQFF
TGTGCCAGTAGTATAGTGGAGCTTGGGGAACAGTTCTTC
>TRBV10-3|.|TRBJ1-4|TRBD1|17
CAISDPGQATANEKLFF
TGTGCCATCAGTGATCCCGGACAGGCTACCGCTAATGAAAAACTGTTTTTT
>TRBV6-1|.|TRBJ1-6|TRBD1|15
CASSEVGQGTSPLHF
TGTGCCAGCAGTGAAGTGGGACAGGGGACTTCACCCCTCCACTTT
>TRBV30|.|TRBJ1-2|.|13
CAWSPTRDYGYTF
TGTGCCTGGAGTCCGACTCGGGACTATGGCTACACCTTC
>TRBV10-2|.|TRBJ2-3|TRBD1|15
CASSDPDRVTDTQYF
TGCGCCAGCAGTGACCCGGACAGGGTGACTGATACGCAGTATTTT
>TRBV5-1|once|TRBJ2-5|TRBD1|14
CASLQGERGETQYF
TGCGCCAGCCTACAGGGGGAAAGGGGAGAGACCCAGTACTTC
>TRBV27|.|TRBJ2-7|TRBD2|16
CASSLGGTSGRYEQYF
TGTGCCAGCAGTCTCGGCGGGACTAGCGGGAGGTACGAGCAGTACTTC